This TCR beta chain was sequenced during a study of blood T cell repertoires in COVID-19. In germline, CDR1 is LGHDT, CDR2 YNNKEL (reference sequence). The CDR3 sequence is 13 residues long. Trimming took off 1 base at V and 9 bases at J, with 12 bases between the two ends. Using immunoSEQ multiplex PCR, the repertoire was profiled, and TCRdb retains in-frame clones only, with some absent. The repertoire includes 200,000 or so clones, approximately 80% of them detected once, and around 21% sits in the top ten. The chain has TRBV3-1 (or the pseudogene TRBV3-2) and TRBJ1-1; D is undetermined. The sequence was collected from a human donor in a cohort sampled during active COVID-19. Source material: peripheral blood. The CDR3 spells CASSQGRRGKAFF. CDR3 nucleotide sequence: TGTGCCAGCAGCCAAGGCCGTCGGGGTAAAGCTTTCTTT.